The 2 T cell receptor beta chains below all came from one sample that was sequenced in a study of blood T cell repertoires in COVID-19. Repertoires were generated with immunoSEQ multiplex PCR, while TCRdb's copy carries only in-frame clones and drops some. The sample holds 30,000 to 35,000 clones, around nine tenths seen once. Input material: peripheral blood. These receptors were collected from a human donor in a cohort sampled during active COVID-19.

The chain recombines TRBV24-1 with TRBJ2-2; tentative D call: TRBD2 (6 bases). The CDR3 has 16 amino acids. The V and J ends lost 5 bases and 4 bases respectively, with 16 bases between them. CDR1 KGHDR and CDR2 SFDVKD come from the germline V gene. The CDR3 region is CATSGTGVSGTGELFF. CDR3 nucleotide sequence: TGTGCCACCAGTGGGACGGGAGTTTCGGGCACCGGGGAGCTGTTTTTT.

This chain connects TRBV14 to TRBJ1-1; D is possibly TRBD1 (5 bases). CDR1 is SGHDN, CDR2 FVKESK, per germline. The V and J ends lost 4 bases and 1 base respectively, with 7 bases between them. The CDR3 loop spans 13 amino acids. The DNA of the CDR3 is TGTGCCAGCAGCCGACAGCAGAACACTGAAGCTTTCTTT. Amino acids: CASSRQQNTEAFF.